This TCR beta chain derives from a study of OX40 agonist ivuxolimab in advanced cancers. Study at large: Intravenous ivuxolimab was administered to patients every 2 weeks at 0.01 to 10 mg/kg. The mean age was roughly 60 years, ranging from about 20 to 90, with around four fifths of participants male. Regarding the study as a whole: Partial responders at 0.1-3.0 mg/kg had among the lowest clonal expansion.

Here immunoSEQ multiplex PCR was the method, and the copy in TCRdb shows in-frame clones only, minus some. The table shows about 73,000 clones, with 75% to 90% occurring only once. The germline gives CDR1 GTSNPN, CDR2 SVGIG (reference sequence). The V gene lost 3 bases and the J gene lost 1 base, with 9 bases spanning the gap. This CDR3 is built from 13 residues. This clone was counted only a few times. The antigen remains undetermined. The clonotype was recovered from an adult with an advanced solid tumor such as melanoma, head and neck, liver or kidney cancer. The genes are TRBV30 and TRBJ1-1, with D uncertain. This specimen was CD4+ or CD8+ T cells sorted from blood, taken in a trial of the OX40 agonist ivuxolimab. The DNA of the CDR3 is TGTGCCTGGAGCGGACGGAAGAACACTGAAGCTTTCTTT. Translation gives CAWSGRKNTEAFF.